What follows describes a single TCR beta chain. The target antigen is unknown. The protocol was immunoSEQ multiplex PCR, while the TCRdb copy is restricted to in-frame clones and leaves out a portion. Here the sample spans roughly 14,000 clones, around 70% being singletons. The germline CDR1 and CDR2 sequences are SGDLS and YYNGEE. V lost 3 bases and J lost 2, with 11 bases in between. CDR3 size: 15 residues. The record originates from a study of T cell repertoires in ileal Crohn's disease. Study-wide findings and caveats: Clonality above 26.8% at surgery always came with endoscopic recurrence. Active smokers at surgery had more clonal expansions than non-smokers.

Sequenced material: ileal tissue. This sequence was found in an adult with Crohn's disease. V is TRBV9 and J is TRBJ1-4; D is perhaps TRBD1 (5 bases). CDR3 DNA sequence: TGTGCCAGCAGCGGGTACACAGGTACTAATGAAAAACTGTTTTTT. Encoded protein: CASSGYTGTNEKLFF.